These 8 T cell receptor beta chains came from one sample sequenced in a study of T-cell memory formation after mild COVID-19. TCRdb re-called the 5' RACE reads with MiXCR, one entry per CDR3 protein. This sample has 29,000 or so distinct CDR3 sequences, with roughly an eighth found just once. Sequencing used PBMCs or a T cell subset sorted from them (not recorded which). These TCRs come from an adult woman who had mild COVID-19 (a few samples of this study predate the infection). Cell type and time point are not known.

This clonotype was counted many times. The gene calls are TRBV9 and TRBJ2-7; D is ambiguous. The V end lost 4 bases, the J end lost 0 bases, and 8 bases lay between the germline ends. Looked up from germline, CDR1 is SGDLS and CDR2 is YYNGEE. This CDR3 has 13 amino acids. As DNA, the CDR3 is TGTGCCAGCAGCCCGCAGGTCTCCTACGAGCAGTACTTC. It is translated as CASSPQVSYEQYF.

There are many counts of this clonotype. CDR3 in amino acids: CASSPRGQGTEAFF. The CDR3 DNA follows: TGTGCCAGCAGCCCTCGAGGCCAGGGCACTGAAGCTTTCTTT. V usage is TRBV7-9 and J usage is TRBJ1-1, with a weak D call TRBD1 (5 bases). The ends were cut back, 5 bases at V and 4 bases at J, with 14 bases in the middle. This CDR3 has 14 residues. CDR1 SEHNR and CDR2 FQNEAQ come from the germline V gene (reference sequence).

Ten or more counts support this clonotype. V is TRBV6-7 and J is TRBJ2-6; TRBD1 matches at 7 bases. TRBV6-7 is an ORF; its function is uncertain. V trimming: 9 bases; J trimming: 0 bases; junction bases outside the gene matches: 17. This CDR3 spans 19 amino acids. For the CDR3, the DNA is TGTGCCAGTTTAACCGGGACAGCAAACGATAGCTCTGGGGCCAACGTCCTGACTTTC. It specifies CASLTGTANDSSGANVLTF.

The chain carries TRBV6-5 and TRBJ2-5; D perhaps matches TRBD2 (5 bases). The closer fit of TRBJ2-7 to the DNA end suggests the J call may be wrong. Germline V gene sequence: CDR1 MNHEY, CDR2 SVGAGI. The CDR3 covers 14 residues. CDR3 DNA: TGTGCCAGCAGTCATCGGGCGGAGGACTACGAGCAGTACTTC. This codes for CASSHRAEDYEQYF.

The table lists this clonotype with many counts. CDR3 DNA sequence: TGCGCCAGCAGGGACGGGACGGGGTTCCGCAATCAGCCCCAGCATTTT. Its protein is CASRDGTGFRNQPQHF. The rearrangement joins TRBV10-2 to TRBJ1-5, with a possible D match to TRBD1 (5 bases). CDR1 is WSHSY, CDR2 SAAADI, per germline. The germline V and J ends were trimmed by 6 bases and 2 bases, with 17 bases remaining between them. The CDR3 is 16 residues long.

This clonotype was found many times. For the CDR3, the DNA is TGTGCCAGCAGTAACAGGCGAGGGGACACTGAAGCTTTCTTT. Translated, it gives CASSNRRGDTEAFF. This rearrangement joins TRBV6-5 to TRBJ1-1; the D gene is possibly TRBD1 (5 bases). The germline gives CDR1 MNHEY, CDR2 SVGAGI. The CDR3 is made up of 14 amino acids. V dropped 5 bases and J dropped 3 bases, with 13 bases sitting between them.

The rearrangement joins TRBV7-9 to TRBJ2-1; D gene uncertain. The CDR3 is 17 amino acids. Germline CDR1 and CDR2: SEHNR and FQNEAQ (reference sequence). The germline V and J ends were trimmed by 5 bases and 8 bases, with 25 bases remaining between them. CDR3 nucleotides: TGTGCCAGCAGCCAAAATCTTCTAGGATCGTTCATCGATGAGCAGTTCTTC. Translated, it gives CASSQNLLGSFIDEQFF.

There are many counts of this clonotype. V is TRBV5-1 and J is TRBJ2-1; D is possibly TRBD2 (7 bases). CDR3 length: 17 amino acids. Trimming removed 0 bases from V and 0 bases from J, with 13 bases in between. Germline V gene lookup returns CDR1 SGHRS and CDR2 YFSETQ. The CDR3 region has the DNA TGCGCCAGCAGCTTGGGGGGGGGCCGACCCTCCTACAATGAGCAGTTCTTC. As protein: CASSLGGGRPSYNEQFF.